Detailed here is one TCR beta chain. This entry belongs to a study of T cell responses to AZD1222 COVID-19 vaccine. The CDR3 has 16 amino acids. CDR1 and CDR2 (germline): SEHNR, FQNEAQ (reference sequence). V was clipped by 1 base and J by 8 bases; unmatched bases: 10. Sequenced by immunoSEQ multiplex PCR; TCRdb stores in-frame clones only, minus some. The data show some 120,000 clones, 85% to 95% seen once. The chain links TRBV7-9 to TRBJ2-1; 8 nucleotides align to TRBD2. The sequencing here drew on peripheral blood, taken on day 0 of AZD1222 vaccination. The receptor comes from an adult in good health. The DNA for the CDR3 is TGTGCCAGCAGCTTAGAGGGGGGCGGGACTAGGTATGAGCAGTTCTTC. Its protein is CASSLEGGGTRYEQFF.